This TCR beta chain was captured by sequencing in a study of blood T cell repertoires in COVID-19. Study as a whole: Both acute and convalescent COVID-19 samples were obtained from the United States, Italy and Spain. The analysed material was cDNA or gDNA that came from T cells, B-cell-depleted T cells, or PBMCs.

V was pared by 4 bases and J by 4 bases, with 14 bases between. The CDR3 extends over 14 amino acids. Germline CDR1 is SGHKS and CDR2 is YYEKEE (reference sequence). Under the authors' procedure: Using reference gene primer amplification, nucleated cell counts were estimated. Repertoires were generated with immunoSEQ multiplex PCR, while TCRdb's copy carries only in-frame clones and drops some. Clonal size and the V and J genes are those of that table, whereas D and trimming came from the DNA. The sample carries 150,000 to 200,000 clones, roughly 80% recorded once. Those enrolled in Seattle joined during active infection and were followed longitudinally afterward.

This receptor was obtained from a woman in her 40s with COVID-19, enrolled during active disease. The chain links TRBV5-5 to TRBJ2-5; D is unclear. The material sequenced was peripheral blood. The CDR3 nucleotides read TGTGCCAGCAGCCTTCCCGGAGAACCAGAGACCCAGTACTTC. Protein: CASSLPGEPETQYF.